This passage covers 21 T cell receptor beta chains from one sample sequenced in a study of shared clonotypes between healthy human individuals. Some clones are missing from TCRdb's copy, which holds only in-frame ones; the method was immunoSEQ multiplex PCR. Among about 2.3 million clones listed, 85% to 95% were seen once. The sample consisted of naive CD4+ T cells from PBMCs. The subset: CD45RA+ positively selected. These receptors originate from a man younger than 35 in good health. Some clones in this sample may be carry-over from other donors' samples.

The V call is TRBV5-6, the J call TRBJ2-5; D is tentatively TRBD1 or TRBD2 (5 bases each). Deletions cut 8 bases from V and 0 bases from J, with 17 bases between. The CDR3 spans 15 residues. Per the germline V gene, CDR1 is SGHDT and CDR2 is YYEEEE. The CDR3 loop is CASGGSTGNQETQYF. The DNA of the CDR3 is TGTGCCAGTGGGGGATCCACCGGAAACCAAGAGACCCAGTACTTC.

The chain employs TRBV5-6 and TRBJ1-2; TRBD1 aligns across 9 bases. Trimming cost V 0 bases and J 5 bases; bases outside gene matches: 2. Germline V gives CDR1 SGHDT, CDR2 YYEEEE. This CDR3 is built from 14 residues. The DNA of the CDR3 is TGTGCCAGCAGCTTGGGGACAGGGGAATATGGCTACACCTTC. Translation: CASSLGTGEYGYTF.

This chain connects TRBV7-2 to TRBJ2-1, with TRBD2 matching 9 bases. Germline lookup yields CDR1 SGHTA and CDR2 FQGNSA. This CDR3 has 15 amino acids. The V gene end was trimmed by 1 base and the J gene end by 8 bases; junction bases not matched to a gene: 6. The DNA for the CDR3 is TGTGCCAGCAGCTTAGTTCTAGCGGGAAGCTATGAGCAGTTCTTC. Amino acids: CASSLVLAGSYEQFF.

The CDR3 region is CASSVEGGGYGYTF. CDR3 sequence (DNA): TGCGCCAGCAGCGTAGAAGGGGGCGGCTATGGCTACACCTTC. This rearrangement joins TRBV5-1 to TRBJ1-2; 7 bases map to TRBD1. From germline, CDR1 is SGHRS and CDR2 YFSETQ. This CDR3 is built from 14 residues. With V trimmed by 4 bases and J by 4 bases, 7 bases remained unmatched.

The chain employs TRBV27 and TRBJ1-1, with D perhaps TRBD1 (5 bases). Germline V gives CDR1 MNHEY, CDR2 SMNVEV (reference sequence). CDR3 length equals 14 residues. V was clipped by 6 bases and J by 1 base, with 12 bases between them. CDR3 sequence reads: CASSARGQNTEAFF. CDR3 in DNA: TGTGCCAGCAGCGCAAGGGGCCAGAACACTGAAGCTTTCTTT.

This clone was recorded only once. The genes are TRBV7-6 and TRBJ1-2; 8 positions agree with TRBD1. Germline assignment: CDR1 SGHVS and CDR2 FNYEAQ. The CDR3 is 17 residues long. With V trimmed by 0 bases and J by 3 bases, 9 bases remained unmatched. CDR3 in DNA: TGTGCCAGCAGCTTAGCGCACGGGCAGGGGGCGGACTATGGCTACACCTTC. It encodes CASSLAHGQGADYGYTF.

Comments on this clone: This sample includes further DNA sequences coding for the same CDR3. The chain carries TRBV28 and TRBJ2-5, with D unclear. The V gene's germline CDR1 is MDHEN and CDR2 SYDVKM. This CDR3 spans 12 amino acids. Trimming cost V 5 bases and J 5 bases, with 9 bases left between them. The DNA for the CDR3 is TGTGCCAGCAGTCTCCGGGTCGAGACCCAGTACTTC. Its translation is CASSLRVETQYF.

The chain employs TRBV14 and TRBJ2-2; D remains unclear. Trimming removed 1 base from V and 0 bases from J, with 15 bases in between. CDR1 SGHDN and CDR2 FVKESK come from the germline V gene. The CDR3 is made up of 18 amino acids. For the CDR3, the DNA is TGTGCCAGCAGCCAAGTCATAATAAGCGCCGCGAACACCGGGGAGCTGTTTTTT. Its translation is CASSQVIISAANTGELFF.

This chain joins TRBV4-3 and TRBJ2-7; D is unclear. In germline, CDR1 is LGHNA, CDR2 YSLEER. The CDR3 totals 16 residues. Trimming stripped 0 bases from V and 1 base from J, with 13 bases between. The CDR3 DNA reads as TGCGCCAGCAGCCAAGAAAAGCCGAACCTGTCCTACGAGCAGTACTTC. Protein product: CASSQEKPNLSYEQYF.

This rearrangement joins TRBV28 to TRBJ2-7, with D possibly TRBD1 on 6 matching bases. V lost 4 bases and J 3 bases, leaving 16 bases between the germline ends. Germline assignment: CDR1 MDHEN and CDR2 SYDVKM. The CDR3 totals 15 residues. In DNA, the CDR3 is TGTGCCAGCAGTTCAAGAGGGACAAGACTCTACGAGCAGTACTTC. This encodes CASSSRGTRLYEQYF. Looking up the rest from reference TRBV28 and TRBJ2-7 gives the full variable domain: DVKVTQSSRYLVKRTGEKVFLECVQDMDHENMFWYRQDPGLGLRLIYFSYDVKMKEKGDIPEGYSVSREKKERFSLILESASTNQTSMYLCASSSRGTRLYEQYFGPGTRLTVT.

On this clone: Distinct nucleotide sequences in the sample also encode this CDR3. V gene TRBV5-1 combines with J gene TRBJ2-6; 7 nucleotides match TRBD2. The length of the CDR3 is 16 residues. Germline trimming cut 0 bases from V and 2 bases from J; bases unmatched to any gene: 2. CDR1 SGHRS and CDR2 YFSETQ come from the germline V gene. The CDR3 region has the DNA TGCGCCAGCAGCTTGGCGGGGGGAGCTGGGGCCAACGTCCTGACTTTC. It codes for CASSLAGGAGANVLTF. Full variable domain (outside the CDR3, taken from reference TRBV5-1 and TRBJ2-6): KAGVTQTPRYLIKTRGQQVTLSCSPISGHRSVSWYQQTPGQGLQFLFEYFSETQRNKGNFPGRFSGRQFSNSRSEMNVSTLELGDSALYLCASSLAGGAGANVLTFGAGSRLTVL.

The CDR3 sequence is CSVEEASHSYEQYF. CDR3 in DNA: TGCAGCGTTGAAGAGGCTTCCCACTCCTACGAGCAGTACTTC. This chain links TRBV29-1 with TRBJ2-7; no reliable D call. This CDR3 contains 14 residues. V shed 0 bases and J shed 0 bases, with 9 bases lying between them. CDR1 SQVTM and CDR2 ANQGSEA come from the germline V gene.

Here the CDR3 reads CATGAERNNEQFF. Written as DNA, the CDR3 is TGTGCCACAGGTGCGGAGCGAAACAATGAGCAGTTCTTC. The V and J genes are TRBV27 and TRBJ2-1; D unresolved. V was shortened by 10 bases and J by 5 bases, with 15 bases between the two germline ends. Germline assignment: CDR1 MNHEY and CDR2 SMNVEV (reference sequence). CDR3 length equals 13 residues.

Written as DNA, the CDR3 is TGTGCCAGCAGCTCGGATGGGGGCCAGCCCCAGCATTTT. Amino acid sequence: CASSSDGGQPQHF. The V call is TRBV5-5, the J call TRBJ1-5; a weak D match, TRBD1 (6 bases). V lost 3 bases and J lost 7, with 11 bases in between. The CDR3 length is 13 residues. CDR1 and CDR2 (germline): SGHKS, YYEKEE (reference sequence). The whole variable domain, filled in from reference TRBV5-5 and TRBJ1-5, reads DAGVTQSPTHLIKTRGQQVTLRCSPISGHKSVSWYQQVLGQGPQFIFQYYEKEERGRGNFPDRFSARQFPNYSSELNVNALLLGDSALYLCASSSDGGQPQHFGDGTRLSIL.

The V and J genes are TRBV7-6 and TRBJ1-5; no definite D call. V lost 2 bases and J 6 bases, leaving 8 bases between the germline ends. Germline V lookup: CDR1 SGHVS, CDR2 FNYEAQ. The CDR3 spans 13 residues. Here the CDR3 reads CASSLLLGQPQHF. Written as DNA, the CDR3 is TGTGCCAGCAGCTTACTACTGGGTCAGCCCCAGCATTTT.

The CDR3 nucleotides are TGCGCCAGCAGCCGTGGGGAGAACACTGAAGCTTTCTTT. It translates to CASSRGENTEAFF. The V gene is TRBV4-1, the J gene TRBJ1-1; D is ambiguous. V was trimmed by 4 bases and J by 1 base, leaving 7 bases between them. This CDR3 has 13 residues. From germline, CDR1 is MGHRA and CDR2 YSYEKL.

The V and J genes are TRBV6-5 and TRBJ1-2; TRBD1 is a possible D gene (6 bases). CDR3 size: 15 residues. Trimming left V 1 base short and J 3 bases short, with 12 bases between. CDR1 is MNHEY, CDR2 SVGAGI, per germline. In nucleotides, the CDR3 is TGTGCCAGCAGTTACTATTTTGCAGGGGACTATGGCTACACCTTC. It specifies CASSYYFAGDYGYTF.

The rearrangement links TRBV2 to TRBJ1-4; D is perhaps TRBD1 (5 bases). The CDR3 runs to 14 residues. Germline CDR1 SNHLY, CDR2 FYNNEI. The V end was cut by 5 bases, the J end by 7 bases, with 14 bases between. The CDR3 is CASSKGAVIEKLFF. CDR3 DNA sequence: TGTGCCAGCAGTAAAGGGGCGGTAATTGAAAAACTGTTTTTT.

V and J are TRBV5-1 and TRBJ1-4; unclear D gene. This CDR3 has 14 residues. Trimming left V 5 bases short and J 5 bases short, with 13 bases between. The V gene's germline CDR1 is SGHRS and CDR2 YFSETQ. This CDR3 reads CASRTRDLNEKLFF. CDR3 coding DNA: TGCGCCAGCAGGACCAGAGACCTCAATGAAAAACTGTTTTTT.

This clone was seen a few times. The chain carries TRBV10-3 and TRBJ1-1, with a tentative D call TRBD1 (5 bases). CDR3 length: 12 residues. Per the germline V gene, CDR1 is ENHRY and CDR2 is SYGVKD. V gave up 10 bases and J gave up 1 base, with 10 bases separating them. CDR3 bases: TGTGCCACCCACGGACAGAACACTGAAGCTTTCTTT. Its protein product is CATHGQNTEAFF.

This clone was recorded once. The chain has TRBV4-1 and TRBJ1-4, with D possibly matching TRBD1 (5 bases). The germline V gene encodes CDR1 MGHRA and CDR2 YSYEKL. The CDR3 runs 13 residues. With 7 bases removed from V and 9 bases from J, the gap between germline ends came to 15 bases. The CDR3 nucleotides read TGCGCCAGCAACCTCGGTCAGGGCCAAAAACTGTTTTTT. It codes for CASNLGQGQKLFF.